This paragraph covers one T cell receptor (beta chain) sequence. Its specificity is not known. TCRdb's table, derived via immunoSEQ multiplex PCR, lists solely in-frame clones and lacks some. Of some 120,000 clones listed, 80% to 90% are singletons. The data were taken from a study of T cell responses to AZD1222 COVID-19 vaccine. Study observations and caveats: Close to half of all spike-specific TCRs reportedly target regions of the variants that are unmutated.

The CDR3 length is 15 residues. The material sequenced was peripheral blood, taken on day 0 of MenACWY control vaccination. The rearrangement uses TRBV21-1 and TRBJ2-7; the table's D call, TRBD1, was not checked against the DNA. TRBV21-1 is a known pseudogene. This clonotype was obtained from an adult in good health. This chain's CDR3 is CASSKSGQGAPEQYF. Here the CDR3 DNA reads TGTGCCAGCAGCAAGTCGGGACAGGGGGCCCCCGAGCAGTACTTC.